This passage covers 22 T cell receptor beta chains from one sample sequenced in a study of somatic mutations in cytotoxic T cells in rheumatoid arthritis. Sequenced by immunoSEQ multiplex PCR; TCRdb stores in-frame clones only, minus some. The repertoire consists of 10,000 to 12,000 clones, with approximately 89% occurring once and the leading ten covering roughly 1.1%. The specimen was CD4+ T cells sorted from blood. These receptors were taken from a woman between 18 and 29 years old with rheumatoid arthritis.

This CDR3 is CASSPLTGGTEAFF. The CDR3 nucleotides read TGCGCCAGCAGCCCACTGACAGGGGGCACTGAAGCTTTCTTT. The chain has TRBV5-1 and TRBJ1-1; 9 positions agree with TRBD1. The CDR3 length is 14 residues. Per germline, CDR1 SGHRS and CDR2 YFSETQ. Trimming removed 4 bases from V and 4 bases from J; junction bases left unmatched: 5.

CDR3 coding DNA: TGCGCCAGCACTAGAAGGGACCGTCACGGGGGAGATACGCAGTATTTT. Translation: CASTRRDRHGGDTQYF. This chain uses TRBV23-1 with TRBJ2-3; possible D gene TRBD2, 6 bases. TRBV23-1 belongs to the ORF category, with a function that is uncertain. The CDR3 spans 16 residues. Trimming cost V 7 bases and J 5 bases, with 22 bases left between them.

The rearrangement joins TRBV10-3 to TRBJ2-1, with unresolved D. Germline CDR1 reads ENHRY; CDR2 reads SYGVKD. The CDR3 length is 14 residues. Trimming cost V 2 bases and J 0 bases, with 5 bases left between them. This CDR3 is CAISEASSYNEQFF. In nucleotides, the CDR3 is TGTGCCATCAGTGAGGCCAGCTCCTACAATGAGCAGTTCTTC.

The chain recombines TRBV28 with TRBJ1-5; TRBD1 agrees at 7 bases. V was clipped by 10 bases and J by 3 bases; unmatched bases: 9. Per germline, CDR1 MDHEN and CDR2 SYDVKM. The length of the CDR3 is 14 residues. In DNA, the CDR3 is TGTGCCACCTATACAGGGGTCCCCAATCAGCCCCAGCATTTT. It is translated as CATYTGVPNQPQHF.

The chain combines TRBV2 with TRBJ2-7, with TRBD2 matching 8 bases. J gave up 4 bases and V 8 bases, and 13 bases lay outside the gene matches. Germline V gives CDR1 SNHLY, CDR2 FYNNEI. This CDR3 has 15 residues. CDR3 nucleotide sequence: TGTGCCAGCTACGGAACCGGCGGGAGGAGGTACGAGCAGTACTTC. Its protein is CASYGTGGRRYEQYF.

The J gene is TRBJ1-2, the V gene TRBV28; D not certain. Trimming shortened V by 5 bases and J by 5 bases, and 21 bases separated the two germline ends. Germline CDR1 and CDR2: MDHEN and SYDVKM. This CDR3 is built from 16 residues. The CDR3 coding sequence is TGTGCCAGCAGTCCTGGGAGACATCTCACCGGGTATGGCTACACCTTC. It yields the protein CASSPGRHLTGYGYTF.

The chain combines TRBV28 with TRBJ1-2, with D uncertain. CDR1 and CDR2 from the germline V gene are MDHEN and SYDVKM. V was pared by 5 bases and J by 4 bases, with 11 bases between. The CDR3 spans 13 residues. The chain's CDR3 is CASSPGSSYGYTF. DNA of the CDR3: TGTGCCAGCAGTCCGGGTTCATCCTATGGCTACACCTTC.

The chain uses TRBV7-8 and TRBJ1-2; D possibly corresponds to TRBD1 (5 bases). Between the trimmed V and J ends, which lost 5 bases and 3 bases, there was a span of 16 bases. The germline CDR1 and CDR2 sequences are SGHVS and FQNEAQ. CDR3 length equals 15 residues. DNA of the CDR3: TGTGCCAGCAGCCTTAGCTCAGGGTTCGACTATGGCTACACCTTC. This translates into CASSLSSGFDYGYTF.

The V and J genes are TRBV9 and TRBJ2-3, with 8 bases matching TRBD2. The V and J ends lost 3 bases and 4 bases, in that order; junction bases with no gene match: 13. Germline-derived CDR1 and CDR2 are SGDLS and YYNGEE. This CDR3 has 17 residues. DNA of the CDR3: TGTGCCAGCAGCGACAACCTACGAGCGGGAGCTCCAGATACGCAGTATTTT. It translates to CASSDNLRAGAPDTQYF. The whole variable domain, remainder taken from reference TRBV9 and TRBJ2-3, is DSGVTQTPKHLITATGQRVTLRCSPRSGDLSVYWYQQSLDQGLQFLIQYYNGEERAKGNILERFSAQQFPDLHSELNLSSLELGDSALYFCASSDNLRAGAPDTQYFGPGTRLTVL.

V usage is TRBV10-1 and J usage is TRBJ2-2, with D perhaps TRBD1 (5 bases). This CDR3 is 14 amino acids long. In germline, CDR1 is WNHNN, CDR2 SYGVQD (reference sequence). Between the trimmed V and J ends, which lost 2 bases and 1 base, there was a span of 5 bases. The DNA for the CDR3 is TGCGCCAGCAGTGAGCAGGGGAACACCGGGGAGCTGTTTTTT. Protein product: CASSEQGNTGELFF.

The CDR3 DNA sequence: TGTGCCAGCAGCCGCAGGGGGTACTCCTACAATGAGCAGTTCTTC. Amino acid sequence: CASSRRGYSYNEQFF. The rearrangement joins TRBV7-2 to TRBJ2-1; 7 positions match TRBD1. The CDR3 runs to 15 residues. J was trimmed by 0 bases and V by 5 bases; bases with no gene match: 4. The germline CDR1 and CDR2 sequences are SGHTA and FQGNSA.

The V call is TRBV11-1, the J call TRBJ1-1, with 7 positions matching TRBD1. V was pared by 5 bases and J by 4 bases, with 7 bases of the junction left unmatched. Germline V CDR1 and CDR2: SGHAT, FQDESV (reference sequence). CDR3 length equals 14 residues. CDR3 nucleotides: TGTGCCAGCAGCCCAGGGACAGTTAGCACTGAAGCTTTCTTT. It specifies CASSPGTVSTEAFF. The full variable domain, in which reference TRBV11-1 and TRBJ1-1 provide the parts outside the CDR3, is EAEVAQSPRYKITEKSQAVAFWCDPISGHATLYWYRQILGQGPELLVQFQDESVVDDSQLPKDRFSAERLKGVDSTLKIQPAELGDSAMYLCASSPGTVSTEAFFGQGTRLTVV.

V is TRBV7-8 and J is TRBJ1-2; D is unclear. There are 15 residues in the CDR3. Germline CDR1 is SGHVS and CDR2 is FQNEAQ. V lost 1 base to trimming and J lost 4 bases, with 13 bases between them. CDR3 loop: CASSLGTGLTYGYTF. In DNA, the CDR3 is TGTGCCAGCAGCTTAGGAACGGGTCTCACCTATGGCTACACCTTC.

The chain uses TRBV6-5 and TRBJ1-1; no clear D. Germline loops: CDR1 MNHEY, CDR2 SVGAGI. Trimming cost V 5 bases and J 1 base, with 11 bases left between them. This CDR3 spans 14 amino acids. CDR3 sequence: CASSDPGKNTEAFF. CDR3 in DNA: TGTGCCAGCAGTGACCCGGGGAAGAACACTGAAGCTTTCTTT.

The gene calls are TRBV7-3 and TRBJ2-2; D might be TRBD1 (7 bases). V shed 6 bases and J shed 4 bases, with 15 bases lying between them. The germline V gene encodes CDR1 SGHTA and CDR2 FQGTGA. This CDR3 is 15 amino acids long. CDR3 sequence: CASRKGTAGTGELFF. The CDR3 DNA reads as TGTGCCAGCAGGAAAGGGACAGCGGGCACCGGGGAGCTGTTTTTT.

In this sample, this clone turned up once. The chain combines TRBV6-5 with TRBJ1-2; weak D call: TRBD1 (5 bases). V was clipped by 5 bases and J by 8 bases, with 12 bases between them. The V gene's germline CDR1 is MNHEY and CDR2 SVGAGI. The CDR3 extends over 12 amino acids. CDR3 in amino acids: CASSATGGGYTF. CDR3 DNA: TGTGCCAGCAGTGCCACGGGGGGGGGCTACACCTTC.

V usage is TRBV19 and J usage is TRBJ2-7; 12 bases are a match to TRBD2. The germline gives CDR1 LNHDA, CDR2 SQIVND (reference sequence). This CDR3 comprises 16 residues. J gave up 1 base and V 5 bases, and 6 bases lay outside the gene matches. The CDR3 DNA sequence: TGTGCCAGTAGTGCCGCTAGCGGGAGGGGTTCCTACGAGCAGTACTTC. The encoded protein is CASSAASGRGSYEQYF.

The chain recombines TRBV4-3 with TRBJ1-5; 7 nucleotides line up with TRBD1. The CDR3 has 16 residues. Looked up from germline, CDR1 is LGHNA and CDR2 is YSLEER. After removal of 4 bases from V and 7 bases from J, the junction contained 13 bases not matched to a gene. This chain's CDR3 is CASSPRTAGGGQPQHF. Written as DNA, the CDR3 is TGCGCCAGCAGCCCTAGAACCGCAGGGGGAGGACAGCCCCAGCATTTT.

The rearrangement joins TRBV6-6 to TRBJ2-7, with D possibly matching TRBD1 (5 bases). V was cut by 6 bases and J by 3 bases, with 15 bases left in between. This CDR3 is built from 14 residues. CDR1 is MNHNY and CDR2 is SVGAGI in the germline V gene (reference sequence). CDR3 residues: CASRKGPTDYEQYF. CDR3 coding DNA: TGTGCCAGCAGAAAGGGCCCGACAGACTACGAGCAGTACTTC.

CDR3 residues: CASRFSGYYNEQFF. Here the CDR3 DNA reads TGTGCCAGCAGGTTCTCCGGGTACTACAATGAGCAGTTCTTC. The chain combines TRBV28 with TRBJ2-1; D remains unclear. Germline V lookup: CDR1 MDHEN, CDR2 SYDVKM. V was cut by 6 bases and J by 3 bases, with 12 bases left in between. This CDR3 is 14 amino acids long.

The V and J genes are TRBV6-1 and TRBJ2-5; perhaps TRBD1 as D (5 bases). The end of the DNA aligns better with TRBJ2-7, so the J call may be wrong. The V gene's germline CDR1 is MNHNS and CDR2 SASEGT. CDR3 length: 14 residues. The CDR3 sequence is CASSPPWGSYEQYF. The CDR3 region has the DNA TGTGCCAGCAGTCCTCCCTGGGGCAGCTACGAGCAGTACTTC.

This chain links TRBV2 with TRBJ2-7, with D perhaps TRBD2 (6 bases). This CDR3 region has 17 residues. The V gene lost 6 bases and the J gene lost 7 bases, with 28 bases spanning the gap. Germline CDR1 SNHLY, CDR2 FYNNEI. The CDR3 protein is CASSGTNSGTVGGEQYF. Written as DNA, the CDR3 is TGTGCCAGCAGCGGGACCAATAGCGGCACTGTCGGCGGTGAGCAGTACTTC. Based on the CDR3 plus reference TRBV2 and TRBJ2-7, the full variable domain is EPEVTQTPSHQVTQMGQEVILRCVPISNHLYFYWYRQILGQKVEFLVSFYNNEISEKSEIFDDQFSVERPDGSNFTLKIRSTKLEDSAMYFCASSGTNSGTVGGEQYFGPGTRLTVT.